This T cell receptor (beta chain) was sequenced during a study of breast tumors, draining lymph nodes, adjacent tissues. This clonotype was found many times. Its antigen remains unknown. In germline, CDR1 is ENHRY, CDR2 SYGVKD. This CDR3 is 15 amino acids long. V was pared by 6 bases and J by 8 bases, with 12 bases of the junction left unmatched. Study results and limitations: The lymph node origin of tumor T cells was framed as consistent with a hypothesis, not demonstrated. Tumors had less TCR diversity than lymph nodes, more than nontumor tissue. Luminal-like breast cancer showed significantly greater tumor-nontumor repertoire similarity than basal-like breast cancer did. Findings are consistent with lymph node origin and intratumoral expansion of most tumor T cells.

A single record per CDR3 protein comes from TCRdb applying MiXCR to the multiplex PCR reads. The table has about 46,000 distinct CDR3 sequences, around 23% seen once; the top ten hold 6.5% to 8%. Sequenced material: breast tumor tissue. The receptor was isolated from a female donor with breast cancer. Some clones in this sample may be carry-over from other donors' samples. The chain combines TRBV10-3 with TRBJ2-1; TRBD2 matches at 8 bases. The CDR3 reads CAISELAEPWDEQFF. DNA of the CDR3: TGTGCCATCAGCGAACTAGCGGAACCCTGGGATGAGCAGTTCTTC.